Shown below are 5 T cell receptor beta chains from a single sample sequenced in a study of cytomegalovirus exposure and HLA in healthy donors. Use of 60 Vbeta and 13 Jbeta primers characterized the PCR. TCRdb keeps only in-frame clones here, not all; method: immunoSEQ multiplex PCR. Here the sample spans 130,000 or so clones, around 80% being singletons. The material sequenced was PBMCs. These receptors were collected from a man aged 25-45 years in good health and CMV-seronegative.

The chain recombines TRBV5-1 with TRBJ1-4; D gene unclear. V lost 3 bases to trimming and J lost 4 bases, with 16 bases between them. CDR1 is SGHRS, CDR2 YFSETQ, per germline. This CDR3 comprises 16 residues. CDR3 region: CASSWTGSGSNEKLFF. The CDR3 bases are TGCGCCAGCAGCTGGACGGGATCGGGGAGTAATGAAAAACTGTTTTTT.

The chain couples TRBV19 to TRBJ2-1; TRBD1 is a possible D gene (5 bases). The CDR3 is made up of 14 amino acids. Germline-derived CDR1 and CDR2 are LNHDA and SQIVND (reference sequence). V gave up 4 bases and J gave up 1 base, with 8 bases separating them. CDR3: CASSKGLSYNEQFF. DNA for the CDR3: TGTGCCAGTAGTAAGGGGCTGTCCTACAATGAGCAGTTCTTC.

The chain combines TRBV28 with TRBJ1-2; D remains ambiguous. Germline-derived CDR1 and CDR2 are MDHEN and SYDVKM. V lost 7 bases, J lost 5 bases, and 20 bases lay in between. The CDR3 loop spans 15 amino acids. The CDR3 DNA sequence: TGTGCCAGCACCGAAGCTGCGGGGATTGGGTATGGCTACACCTTC. Translated, it gives CASTEAAGIGYGYTF.

In DNA, the CDR3 is TGCGCCAGCAGCCCCAGGACTAGCTCCTACAATGAGCAGTTCTTC. Its translation: CASSPRTSSYNEQFF. The rearrangement uses TRBV5-1 and TRBJ2-1; 7 bases agree with TRBD2. The germline gives CDR1 SGHRS, CDR2 YFSETQ. The junction had 4 bases not matched to a gene; V was cut back by 4 bases and J by 0 bases. There are 15 residues in the CDR3.

This clone came up once. The chain is built from TRBV15 and TRBJ1-2, with 9 positions matching TRBD1. The CDR3 totals 15 residues. Trimming removed 4 bases from V and 5 bases from J; junction bases left unmatched: 8. Per the germline V gene, CDR1 is LNHNV and CDR2 is YYDKDF (reference sequence). CDR3 sequence: CATSITGDRAYGYTF. Written as DNA, the CDR3 is TGTGCCACCAGCATAACAGGGGACAGGGCTTATGGCTACACCTTC.